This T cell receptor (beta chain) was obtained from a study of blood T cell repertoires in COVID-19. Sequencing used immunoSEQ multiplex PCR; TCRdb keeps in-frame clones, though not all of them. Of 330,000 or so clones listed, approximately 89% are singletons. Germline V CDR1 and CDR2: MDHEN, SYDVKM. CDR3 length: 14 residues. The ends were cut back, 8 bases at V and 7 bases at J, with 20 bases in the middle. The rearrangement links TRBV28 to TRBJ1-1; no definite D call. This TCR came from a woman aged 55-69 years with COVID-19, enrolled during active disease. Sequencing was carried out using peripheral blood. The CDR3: CASDPIRLGDEAFF. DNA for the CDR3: TGTGCCAGCGACCCCATTCGACTCGGGGATGAAGCTTTCTTT.